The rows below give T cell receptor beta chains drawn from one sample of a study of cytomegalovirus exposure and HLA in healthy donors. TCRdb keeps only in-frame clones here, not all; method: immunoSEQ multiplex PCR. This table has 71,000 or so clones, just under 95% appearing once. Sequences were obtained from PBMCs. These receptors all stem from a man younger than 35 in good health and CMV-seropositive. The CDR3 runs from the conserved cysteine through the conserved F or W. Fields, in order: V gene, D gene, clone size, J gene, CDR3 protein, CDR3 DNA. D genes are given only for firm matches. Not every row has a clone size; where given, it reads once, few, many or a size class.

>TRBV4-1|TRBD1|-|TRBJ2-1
CASSQRDRSYNEQFF
TGCGCCAGCAGCCAACGGGACAGGTCCTACAATGAGCAGTTCTTC
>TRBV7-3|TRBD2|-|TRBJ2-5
CASSRQGRGEQETQYF
TGTGCCAGCAGCCGGCAGGGTCGGGGGGAACAAGAGACCCAGTACTTC
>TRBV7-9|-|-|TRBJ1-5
CASSYRVSQPQHF
TGTGCCAGCAGCTACAGGGTCAGTCAGCCCCAGCATTTT
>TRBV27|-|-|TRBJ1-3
CASSPPSNTIYF
TGTGCCAGCAGTCCCCCATCAAACACCATATATTTT
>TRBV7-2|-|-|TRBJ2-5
CASSLWDTQETQYF
TGTGCCAGCAGCTTGTGGGACACCCAAGAGACCCAGTACTTC
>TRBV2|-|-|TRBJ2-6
CASSSTASSGANVLTF
TGTGCCAGCAGTTCCACAGCCTCCTCTGGGGCCAACGTCCTGACTTTC
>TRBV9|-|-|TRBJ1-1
CASSSGQNTEAFF
TGTGCCAGCAGCTCTGGACAGAACACTGAAGCTTTCTTT
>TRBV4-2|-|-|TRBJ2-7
CASRSGETSYEQYF
TGTGCCAGCAGATCAGGGGAAACCTCCTACGAGCAGTACTTC
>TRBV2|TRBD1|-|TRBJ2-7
CATRQGPYEQYF
TGTGCCACTCGACAGGGACCCTACGAGCAGTACTTC
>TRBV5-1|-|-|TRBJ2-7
CASSPTGLPYEQYF
TGCGCCAGCAGCCCGACAGGTTTACCCTACGAGCAGTACTTC
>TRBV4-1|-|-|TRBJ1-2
CASSHLGGGPYGYTF
TGCGCCAGCAGCCACCTCGGGGGGGGACCCTATGGCTACACCTTC
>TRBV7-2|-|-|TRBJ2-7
CASSLIGSGYEQYF
TGTGCCAGCAGCTTAATCGGAAGCGGCTACGAGCAGTACTTC
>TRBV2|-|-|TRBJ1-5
CASAQEGRSNQPQHF
TGTGCCAGCGCCCAGGAGGGGCGAAGCAATCAGCCCCAGCATTTT
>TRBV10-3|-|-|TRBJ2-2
CAISERGRGHKNTGELFF
TGTGCCATCAGCGAACGCGGTAGGGGACACAAGAACACCGGGGAGCTGTTTTTT
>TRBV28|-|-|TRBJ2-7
CASSFRSGSQSYEQYF
TGTGCCAGCAGTTTCCGTAGCGGTTCCCAATCCTACGAGCAGTACTTC
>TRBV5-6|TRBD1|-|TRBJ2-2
CASSLVGTGNTGELFF
TGTGCCAGCAGCTTGGTCGGGACAGGGAACACCGGGGAGCTGTTTTTT
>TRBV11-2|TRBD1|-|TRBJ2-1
CASSLRDRGAGEQFF
TGTGCCAGCAGCCTAAGGGACAGGGGTGCGGGTGAGCAGTTCTTC
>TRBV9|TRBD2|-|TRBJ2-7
CASSLTSGINEQYF
TGTGCCAGCAGCCTGACTAGCGGGATCAACGAGCAGTACTTC
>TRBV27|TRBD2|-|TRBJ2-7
CASSSEAGSSYEQYF
TGTGCCAGCAGTTCGGAAGCGGGGAGCTCCTACGAGCAGTACTTC
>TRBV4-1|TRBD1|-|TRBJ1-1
CASSQIQGAEAFF
TGCGCCAGCAGCCAAATACAGGGGGCTGAAGCTTTCTTT
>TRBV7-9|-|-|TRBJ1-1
CASSRTANTEAFF
TGTGCCAGCAGCCGGACAGCGAACACTGAAGCTTTCTTT
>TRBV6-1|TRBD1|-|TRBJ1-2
CASSDTGGNYGYTF
TGTGCCAGCAGCGACACAGGGGGCAACTATGGCTACACCTTC
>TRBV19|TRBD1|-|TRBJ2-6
CASSPGGKAGANVLTF
TGTGCCAGTAGTCCAGGGGGAAAAGCTGGGGCCAACGTCCTGACTTTC
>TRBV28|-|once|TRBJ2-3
CASSFVPTSTDTQYF
TGTGCCAGCAGTTTTGTGCCTACTAGCACAGATACGCAGTATTTT
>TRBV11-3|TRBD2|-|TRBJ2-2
CASSRTSGRPGELFF
TGTGCCAGCAGCAGAACTAGCGGACGACCCGGGGAGCTGTTTTTT
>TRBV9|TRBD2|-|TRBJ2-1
CASSADGLADNEQFF
TGTGCCAGCAGCGCAGACGGACTAGCGGACAATGAGCAGTTCTTC
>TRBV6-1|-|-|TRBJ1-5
CASRVSGVENQPQHF
TGTGCCAGCAGGGTCAGCGGAGTGGAAAATCAGCCCCAGCATTTT
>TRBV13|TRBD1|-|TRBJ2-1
CASSIGTVNEQFF
TGTGCCAGCAGCATAGGGACAGTCAATGAGCAGTTCTTC